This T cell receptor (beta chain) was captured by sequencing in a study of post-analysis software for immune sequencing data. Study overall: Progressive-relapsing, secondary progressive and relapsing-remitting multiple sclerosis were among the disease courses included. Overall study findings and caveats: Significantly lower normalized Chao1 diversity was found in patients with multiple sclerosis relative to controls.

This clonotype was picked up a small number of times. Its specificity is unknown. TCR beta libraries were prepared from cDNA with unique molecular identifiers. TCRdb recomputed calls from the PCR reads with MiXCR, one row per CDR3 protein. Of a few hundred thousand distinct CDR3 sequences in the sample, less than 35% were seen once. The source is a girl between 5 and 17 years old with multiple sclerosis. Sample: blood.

CDR3 amino acids: CASKSAQGADTQYF. CDR3 DNA sequence: TGTGCCAGCAAGTCGGCCCAAGGGGCAGATACGCAGTATTTT. The rearrangement uses TRBV6-6 and TRBJ2-3, with D possibly being TRBD1 (5 bases). The germline V and J ends were trimmed by 7 bases and 4 bases, with 15 bases remaining between them. This CDR3 contains 14 residues. From germline, CDR1 is MNHNY and CDR2 SVGAGI (reference sequence).